These 25 T cell receptor beta chains originate from one sample sequenced in a study of immune cell composition in non-small cell lung cancer. Normal lung was sampled as far from the tumour as possible, at least 3 cm. Data came from immunoSEQ multiplex PCR; TCRdb stores just in-frame clones and leaves some out. The table lists thousands of clones, 67% of them singletons, with roughly a tenth in the top ten. Sequencing input: non-adjacent lung tissue. The receptors were sampled from a human donor with non-small cell lung cancer.

The V gene is TRBV7-6, the J gene TRBJ1-5, with 10 nucleotides matching TRBD1. Germline V gene data show CDR1 as SGHVS and CDR2 as FNYEAQ. The CDR3 has 17 residues. V gave up 2 bases and J gave up 7 bases; unmatched junction bases: 11. The CDR3 region has the DNA TGTGCCAGCAGCTTATCAGTCGGGACAGGGGCCAGACAGCCCCAGCATTTT. Protein: CASSLSVGTGARQPQHF.

The chain links TRBV5-6 to TRBJ2-5, with 7 bases aligning to TRBD2. Germline V CDR1 and CDR2: SGHDT, YYEEEE. V lost 1 base to trimming and J lost 2 bases; unmatched junction nucleotides: 5. The CDR3 is made up of 15 amino acids. CDR3: CASSLLVGGQETQYF. The DNA for the CDR3 is TGTGCCAGCAGCTTGTTGGTGGGGGGGCAAGAGACCCAGTACTTC.

The chain links TRBV4-2 to TRBJ1-3; TRBD1 might be the D (6 bases). There are 17 residues in the CDR3. In germline, CDR1 is LGHNA, CDR2 YNFKEQ. The V and J ends lost 1 base and 7 bases respectively, with 20 bases between them. The CDR3 bases are TGTGCCAGCAGCCAAGTCGTCCGGGACACCGGATGGAACACCATATATTTT. It encodes CASSQVVRDTGWNTIYF.

The V and J genes are TRBV6-5 and TRBJ2-7; TRBD2 aligns across 7 bases. The CDR3 is 14 amino acids. Trimming took 7 bases from V and 5 from J; bases not matched to a gene: 11. CDR1 and CDR2 (germline): MNHEY, SVGAGI. The CDR3 bases are TGTGCCAGCACGGTCGGCGGGAGTCGGGACGAGCAGTACTTC. Amino acids: CASTVGGSRDEQYF.

The chain employs TRBV7-9 and TRBJ2-7; possible D gene TRBD1, 5 bases. Germline V gene lookup returns CDR1 SEHNR and CDR2 FQNEAQ (reference sequence). V dropped 2 bases and J dropped 7 bases, with 12 bases sitting between them. This CDR3 has 13 amino acids. The CDR3 DNA sequence: TGTGCCAGCAGCTTACGTCCCAGGGATGAGCAGTACTTC. It encodes CASSLRPRDEQYF. Drawing the rest from reference TRBV7-9 and TRBJ2-7, the complete variable domain is DTGVSQNPRHKITKRGQNVTFRCDPISEHNRLYWYRQTLGQGPEFLTYFQNEAQLEKSRLLSDRFSAERPKGSFSTLEIQRTEQGDSAMYLCASSLRPRDEQYFGPGTRLTVT.

This clone ranks as large. The chain employs TRBV6-1 and TRBJ2-3; 10 positions agree with TRBD2. J lost 5 bases, V lost 8 bases, and 10 bases had no gene match. This CDR3 has 15 amino acids. The germline V gene encodes CDR1 MNHNS and CDR2 SASEGT. CDR3 nucleotides: TGTGCCAGCTCTCTGCTAGCGGGAGCTGGAGATACGCAGTATTTT. This sequence encodes CASSLLAGAGDTQYF.

The chain uses TRBV7-9 and TRBJ2-1; 7 bases line up with TRBD1. The trim removed 5 bases at V and 5 bases at J, leaving 6 bases unmatched. Germline assignment: CDR1 SEHNR and CDR2 FQNEAQ (reference sequence). The CDR3 spans 14 residues. CDR3: CASSTGQTNNEQFF. The CDR3 DNA follows: TGTGCCAGCAGCACGGGACAGACCAACAATGAGCAGTTCTTC. The full variable domain, with the rest looked up from reference TRBV7-9 and TRBJ2-1, is DTGVSQNPRHKITKRGQNVTFRCDPISEHNRLYWYRQTLGQGPEFLTYFQNEAQLEKSRLLSDRFSAERPKGSFSTLEIQRTEQGDSAMYLCASSTGQTNNEQFFGPGTRLTVL.

This chain joins TRBV27 and TRBJ2-3; 9 nucleotides match TRBD1. From germline, CDR1 is MNHEY and CDR2 SMNVEV (reference sequence). The CDR3 totals 17 residues. V shed 5 bases and J 5 bases; nucleotides not matched to a gene: 14. CDR3 sequence reads: CASSAPLGTGSLDTQYF. The DNA for the CDR3 is TGTGCCAGCAGTGCACCCCTGGGGACAGGGAGTCTAGATACGCAGTATTTT.

V and J are TRBV10-3 and TRBJ1-5; no firm D call. V was pared by 0 bases and J by 3 bases, with 9 bases between. Germline loops: CDR1 ENHRY, CDR2 SYGVKD. The CDR3 covers 15 residues. The CDR3 loop reads CAISESHLLNQPQHF. As DNA, the CDR3 is TGTGCCATCAGTGAGTCACACCTGCTCAATCAGCCCCAGCATTTT.

The rearrangement joins TRBV29-1 to TRBJ2-3; 7 bases are shared with TRBD1. This CDR3 region has 14 residues. Germline V gene lookup returns CDR1 SQVTM and CDR2 ANQGSEA. The ends lost 4 bases at V and 0 bases at J; junction bases unmatched: 4. In DNA, the CDR3 is TGCAGCGTTGGGCTGGGACAGAGCACAGATACGCAGTATTTT. This translates into CSVGLGQSTDTQYF.

The genes are TRBV30 and TRBJ1-3; TRBD1 is a possible D gene (6 bases). CDR1 is GTSNPN, CDR2 SVGIG, per germline (reference sequence). The CDR3 is 14 residues long. The V end was cut by 4 bases, the J end by 1 base, with 11 bases between. The CDR3 DNA reads TGTGCCTGGACTAACAGGGCGTCTGGAAACACCATATATTTT. This gives the protein CAWTNRASGNTIYF. The variable domain in full, with the rest retrieved from reference TRBV30 and TRBJ1-3, is SQTIHQWPATLVQPVGSPLSLECTVEGTSNPNLYWYRQAAGRGLQLLFYSVGIGQISSEVPQNLSASRPQDRQFILSSKKLLLSDSGFYLCAWTNRASGNTIYFGEGSWLTVV.

This rearrangement joins TRBV5-4 to TRBJ2-1; 11 bases are a match to TRBD2. From germline, CDR1 is SGHNT and CDR2 YYREEE (reference sequence). J was trimmed by 4 bases and V by 4 bases; bases with no gene match: 4. This CDR3 has 15 amino acids. The DNA of the CDR3 is TGTGCCAGCAGCGATATAGCGGGGGGGTACAATGAGCAGTTCTTC. This gives the protein CASSDIAGGYNEQFF.

V usage is TRBV7-3 and J usage is TRBJ1-1, with 7 bases lining up with TRBD1. The J segment lost 1 base and the V segment lost 5 bases, leaving 7 bases of the junction unmatched. The length of the CDR3 is 15 residues. Per germline, CDR1 SGHTA and CDR2 FQGTGA. CDR3 DNA sequence: TGTGCCAGCAGCCCACCACAGGGGTCGAACACTGAAGCTTTCTTT. Amino acids: CASSPPQGSNTEAFF.

Written as DNA, the CDR3 is TGTGCCAGCTGGTCCGGGGAAAAACTGTTTTTT. Translating gives CASWSGEKLFF. The rearrangement joins TRBV6-6 to TRBJ1-4; D not resolved. This CDR3 comprises 11 residues. In germline, CDR1 is MNHNY, CDR2 SVGAGI (reference sequence). The V end was cut by 8 bases, the J end by 8 bases, with 9 bases between.

The V gene is TRBV7-2, the J gene TRBJ2-7; D perhaps matches TRBD2 (5 bases). The germline V and J ends were trimmed by 5 bases and 6 bases, with 17 bases remaining between them. Germline V gene sequence: CDR1 SGHTA, CDR2 FQGNSA. The CDR3 covers 14 residues. CDR3 residues: CASSPHDTGSEQYF. CDR3 sequence (DNA): TGTGCCAGCAGCCCCCACGACACGGGGAGCGAGCAGTACTTC.

The rearrangement links TRBV25-1 to TRBJ2-1; 14 bases line up with TRBD2. This CDR3 has 15 amino acids. Germline-derived CDR1 and CDR2 are MGHDK and SYGVNS. V dropped 5 bases and J dropped 6; count of bases not matched to a gene: 3. The DNA for the CDR3 is TGTGCCAGCAGTCGACTAGCGGGGGGGGGCAATGAGCAGTTCTTC. Encoded protein: CASSRLAGGGNEQFF.

This clone was picked up a small number of times. This chain links TRBV4-1 with TRBJ1-1, with D possibly TRBD1 on 6 matching bases. The germline gives CDR1 MGHRA, CDR2 YSYEKL. V lost 1 base to trimming and J lost 6 bases, with 9 bases between them. CDR3 length: 13 amino acids. The CDR3 DNA sequence: TGCGCCAGCAGCCAAGGGGGGGGGCCTGAAGCTTTCTTT. Its protein product is CASSQGGGPEAFF.

The gene calls are TRBV29-1 and TRBJ2-1; TRBD1 agrees at 10 bases. Germline CDR1 reads SQVTM; CDR2 reads ANQGSEA. The V segment lost 7 bases and the J segment 1 base; nucleotides outside the gene matches: 4. This CDR3 comprises 14 residues. The CDR3 protein is CSAMGQGSYNEQFF. CDR3 DNA sequence: TGCAGCGCAATGGGACAGGGGTCCTACAATGAGCAGTTCTTC.

The chain is built from TRBV7-2 and TRBJ2-7; 10 nucleotides match TRBD2. This CDR3 comprises 13 residues. V shed 6 bases, J shed 7 bases, and the junction held 6 bases outside the gene matches. Germline V gene lookup returns CDR1 SGHTA and CDR2 FQGNSA. CDR3 protein: CASRASGSGEQYF. The CDR3 nucleotides are TGTGCCAGCAGAGCTAGCGGGAGTGGTGAGCAGTACTTC.

V usage is TRBV5-1 and J usage is TRBJ2-7; TRBD2 matches 8 bases. Germline values: CDR1 SGHRS, CDR2 YFSETQ. The length of the CDR3 is 15 residues. V was pared by 5 bases and J by 3 bases, with 10 bases of the junction left unmatched. CDR3 sequence: CASSRGGSTLYEQYF. In nucleotides, the CDR3 is TGCGCCAGCAGTCGGGGGGGGTCCACCCTCTACGAGCAGTACTTC.

This clone was counted a few times. The gene calls are TRBV7-2 and TRBJ1-6, with D perhaps TRBD1 (6 bases). The germline V gene has CDR1 SGHTA and CDR2 FQGNSA. The germline V and J ends were trimmed by 4 bases and 10 bases, with 14 bases remaining between them. This CDR3 is 14 amino acids long. The chain's CDR3 is CASSSGNRESPLHF. The CDR3 region has the DNA TGTGCCAGCAGCTCAGGAAACAGGGAATCACCCCTCCACTTT.

This clone is medium-sized in the sample. The V and J genes are TRBV6-1 and TRBJ1-2; 8 bases line up with TRBD1. The germline V gene has CDR1 MNHNS and CDR2 SASEGT. V was clipped by 0 bases and J by 6 bases; unmatched bases: 12. The CDR3 totals 17 residues. The CDR3 spells CASSEAWGTGGGHGYTF. CDR3 coding DNA: TGTGCCAGCAGTGAAGCGTGGGGTACAGGGGGAGGTCATGGCTACACCTTC.

This sequence joins TRBV9 and TRBJ1-6, with 8 bases matching TRBD1. The V gene's germline CDR1 is SGDLS and CDR2 YYNGEE. V trimming: 3 bases; J trimming: 10 bases; junction bases outside the gene matches: 9. The CDR3 is made up of 15 amino acids. The CDR3 region is CASSGRQGRESPLHF. CDR3 bases: TGTGCCAGCAGCGGGCGACAGGGGAGGGAATCACCCCTCCACTTT.

The chain has TRBV5-1 and TRBJ1-1; D is unclear. The CDR3 contains 15 residues. Germline CDR1 and CDR2: SGHRS and YFSETQ. V lost 4 bases and J lost 1, with 14 bases in between. The CDR3 sequence is CASSLDSRPNTEAFF. CDR3 coding DNA: TGCGCCAGCAGCCTTGACTCGAGACCGAACACTGAAGCTTTCTTT.

This rearrangement joins TRBV14 to TRBJ2-3, with TRBD2 matching 8 bases. Losses at the gene ends were 2 bases for V and 5 bases for J; bases not matched to a gene: 6. Per the germline V gene, CDR1 is SGHDN and CDR2 is FVKESK. The CDR3 sequence is 15 residues long. CDR3 DNA sequence: TGTGCCAGCAGCCAAAGGCTAGCGGGTATAGATACGCAGTATTTT. Its protein product is CASSQRLAGIDTQYF. Looking up the rest from reference TRBV14 and TRBJ2-3 gives the full variable domain: EAGVTQFPSHSVIEKGQTVTLRCDPISGHDNLYWYRRVMGKEIKFLLHFVKESKQDESGMPNNRFLAERTGGTYSTLKVQPAELEDSGVYFCASSQRLAGIDTQYFGPGTRLTVL.